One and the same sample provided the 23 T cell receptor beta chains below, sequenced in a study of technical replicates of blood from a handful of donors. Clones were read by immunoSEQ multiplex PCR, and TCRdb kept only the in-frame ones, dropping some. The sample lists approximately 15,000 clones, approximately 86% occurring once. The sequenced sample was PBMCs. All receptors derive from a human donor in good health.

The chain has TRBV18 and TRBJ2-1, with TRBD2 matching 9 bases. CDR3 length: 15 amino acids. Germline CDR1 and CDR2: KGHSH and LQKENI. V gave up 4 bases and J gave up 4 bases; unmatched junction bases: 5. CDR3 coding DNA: TGTGCCAGCTCACTAGCGGGAGTGGGGTACAATGAGCAGTTCTTC. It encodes CASSLAGVGYNEQFF.

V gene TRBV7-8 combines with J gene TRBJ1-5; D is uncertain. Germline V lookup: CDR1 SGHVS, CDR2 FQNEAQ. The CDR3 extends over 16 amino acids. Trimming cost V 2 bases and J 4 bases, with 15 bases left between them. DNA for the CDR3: TGTGCCAGCAGCTTAAGCGGCCCCCGGTGGAATCAGCCCCAGCATTTT. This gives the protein CASSLSGPRWNQPQHF.

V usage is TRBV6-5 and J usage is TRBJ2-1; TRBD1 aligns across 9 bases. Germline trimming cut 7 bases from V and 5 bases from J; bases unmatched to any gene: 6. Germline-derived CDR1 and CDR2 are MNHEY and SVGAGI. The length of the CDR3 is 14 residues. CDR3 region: CASTSGTGNNEQFF. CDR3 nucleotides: TGTGCCAGCACCTCTGGGACAGGGAACAATGAGCAGTTCTTC.

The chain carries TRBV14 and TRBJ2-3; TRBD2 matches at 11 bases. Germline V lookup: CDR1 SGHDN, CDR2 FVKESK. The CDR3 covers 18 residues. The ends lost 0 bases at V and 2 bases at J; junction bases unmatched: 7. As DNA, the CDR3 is TGTGCCAGCAGCCAAGACCGAAGACTAGCGGGACCCACAGATACGCAGTATTTT. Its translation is CASSQDRRLAGPTDTQYF.

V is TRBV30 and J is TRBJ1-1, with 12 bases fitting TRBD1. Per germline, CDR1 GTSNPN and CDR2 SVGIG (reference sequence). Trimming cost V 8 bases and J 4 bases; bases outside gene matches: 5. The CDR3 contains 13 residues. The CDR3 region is CARDRGLSTEAFF. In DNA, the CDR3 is TGTGCCCGGGACAGGGGGCTGAGCACTGAAGCTTTCTTT.

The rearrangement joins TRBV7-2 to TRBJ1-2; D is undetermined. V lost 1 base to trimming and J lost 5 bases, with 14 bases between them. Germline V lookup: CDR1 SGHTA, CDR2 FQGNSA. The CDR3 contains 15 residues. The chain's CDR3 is CASSLVGDAAYGYTF. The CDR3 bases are TGTGCCAGCAGCTTAGTCGGCGACGCGGCGTATGGCTACACCTTC.

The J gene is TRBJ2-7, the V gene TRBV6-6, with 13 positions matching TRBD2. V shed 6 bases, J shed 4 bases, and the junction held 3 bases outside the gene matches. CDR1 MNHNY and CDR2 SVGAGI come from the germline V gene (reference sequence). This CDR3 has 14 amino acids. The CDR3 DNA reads TGTGCCAGCAGGAGACTAGCGGGAGGATACGAGCAGTACTTC. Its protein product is CASRRLAGGYEQYF.

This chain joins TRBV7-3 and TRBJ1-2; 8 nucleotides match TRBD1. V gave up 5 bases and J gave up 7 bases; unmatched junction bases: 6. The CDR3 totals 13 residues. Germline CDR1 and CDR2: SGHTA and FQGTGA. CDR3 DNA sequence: TGTGCCAGCAGCCTACAGGGGGACGGTGGCTACACCTTC. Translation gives CASSLQGDGGYTF.

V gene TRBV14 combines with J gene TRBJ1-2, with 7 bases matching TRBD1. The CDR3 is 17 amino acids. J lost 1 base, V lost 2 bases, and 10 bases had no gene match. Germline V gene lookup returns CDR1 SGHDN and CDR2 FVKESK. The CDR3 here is CASSQFIGTDINYGYTF. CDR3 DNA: TGTGCCAGCAGCCAATTCATTGGGACAGATATTAACTATGGCTACACCTTC. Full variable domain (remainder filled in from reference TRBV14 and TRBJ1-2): EAGVTQFPSHSVIEKGQTVTLRCDPISGHDNLYWYRRVMGKEIKFLLHFVKESKQDESGMPNNRFLAERTGGTYSTLKVQPAELEDSGVYFCASSQFIGTDINYGYTFGSGTRLTVV.

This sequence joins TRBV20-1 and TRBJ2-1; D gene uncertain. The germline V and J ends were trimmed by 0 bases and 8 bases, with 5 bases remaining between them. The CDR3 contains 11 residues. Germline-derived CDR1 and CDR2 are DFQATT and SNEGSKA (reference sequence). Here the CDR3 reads CSARDQYEQFF. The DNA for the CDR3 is TGCAGTGCTAGAGATCAATATGAGCAGTTCTTC.

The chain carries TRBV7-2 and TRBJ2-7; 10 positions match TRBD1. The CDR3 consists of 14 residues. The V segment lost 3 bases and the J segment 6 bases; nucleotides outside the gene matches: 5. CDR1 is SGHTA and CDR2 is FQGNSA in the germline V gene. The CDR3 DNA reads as TGTGCCAGCAGCTTGGGCCGGGACAGGGGCGAGCAGTACTTC. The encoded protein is CASSLGRDRGEQYF.

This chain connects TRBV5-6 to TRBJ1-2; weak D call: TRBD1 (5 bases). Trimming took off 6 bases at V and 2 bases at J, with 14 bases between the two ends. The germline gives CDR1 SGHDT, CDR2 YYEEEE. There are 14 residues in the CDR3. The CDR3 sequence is CASTGPPGNYGYTF. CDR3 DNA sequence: TGTGCCAGCACCGGGCCTCCAGGGAACTATGGCTACACCTTC.

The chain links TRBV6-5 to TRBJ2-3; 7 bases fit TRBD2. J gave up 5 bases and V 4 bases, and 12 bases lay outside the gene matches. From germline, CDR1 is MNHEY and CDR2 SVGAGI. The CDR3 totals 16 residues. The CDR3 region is CASSLGGHRMGDTQYF. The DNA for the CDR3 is TGTGCCAGCAGTTTGGGAGGGCACAGGATGGGAGATACGCAGTATTTT.

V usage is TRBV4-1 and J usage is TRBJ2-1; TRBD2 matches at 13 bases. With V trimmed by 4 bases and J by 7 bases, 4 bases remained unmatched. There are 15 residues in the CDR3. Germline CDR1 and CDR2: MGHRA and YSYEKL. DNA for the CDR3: TGCGCCAGCAGCCCCGGACTAGCGGGAGAGAATGAGCAGTTCTTC. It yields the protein CASSPGLAGENEQFF.

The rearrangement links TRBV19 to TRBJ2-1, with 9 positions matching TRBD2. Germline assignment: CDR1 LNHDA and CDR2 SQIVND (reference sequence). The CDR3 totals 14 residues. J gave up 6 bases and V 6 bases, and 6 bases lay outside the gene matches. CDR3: CASRAGGASNEQFF. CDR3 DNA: TGTGCCAGTAGAGCGGGAGGTGCTAGCAATGAGCAGTTCTTC. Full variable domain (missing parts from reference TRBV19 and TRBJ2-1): DGGITQSPKYLFRKEGQNVTLSCEQNLNHDAMYWYRQDPGQGLRLIYYSQIVNDFQKGDIAEGYSVSREKKESFPLTVTSAQKNPTAFYLCASRAGGASNEQFFGPGTRLTVL.

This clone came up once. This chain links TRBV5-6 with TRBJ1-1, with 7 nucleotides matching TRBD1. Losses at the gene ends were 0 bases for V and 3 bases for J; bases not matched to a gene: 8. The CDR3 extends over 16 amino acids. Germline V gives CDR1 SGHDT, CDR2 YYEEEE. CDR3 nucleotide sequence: TGTGCCAGCAGCTTGGTAAAGGGGGCACAGTACACTGAAGCTTTCTTT. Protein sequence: CASSLVKGAQYTEAFF.

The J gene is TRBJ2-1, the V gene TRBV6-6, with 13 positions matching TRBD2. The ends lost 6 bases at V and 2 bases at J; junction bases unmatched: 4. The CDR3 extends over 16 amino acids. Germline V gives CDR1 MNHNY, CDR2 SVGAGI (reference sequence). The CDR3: CASSRLAGGPYNEQFF. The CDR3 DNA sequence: TGTGCCAGCAGCCGACTAGCGGGAGGCCCCTACAATGAGCAGTTCTTC.

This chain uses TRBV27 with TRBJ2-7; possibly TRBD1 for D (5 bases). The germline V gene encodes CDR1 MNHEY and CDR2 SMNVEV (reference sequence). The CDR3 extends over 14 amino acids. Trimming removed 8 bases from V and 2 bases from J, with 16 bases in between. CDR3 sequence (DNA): TGTGCCAGCTACCGCTCGGCAGGGCCCTACGAGCAGTACTTC. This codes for CASYRSAGPYEQYF.

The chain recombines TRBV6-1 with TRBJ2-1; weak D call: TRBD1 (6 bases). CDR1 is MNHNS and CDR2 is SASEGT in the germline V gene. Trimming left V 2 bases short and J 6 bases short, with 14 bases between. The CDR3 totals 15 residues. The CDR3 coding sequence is TGTGCCAGCAGTGAAATCGGCAGGGGAATCAATGAGCAGTTCTTC. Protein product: CASSEIGRGINEQFF.

As DNA, the CDR3 is TGTGCCAGCTCACCACCGGGGGCAGGGGGCGTCTACGAGCAGTACTTC. This codes for CASSPPGAGGVYEQYF. The V gene is TRBV18, the J gene TRBJ2-7, with 8 bases fitting TRBD1. Germline trimming cut 0 bases from V and 3 bases from J; bases unmatched to any gene: 7. The CDR3 has 16 residues. The germline V gene has CDR1 KGHSH and CDR2 LQKENI.

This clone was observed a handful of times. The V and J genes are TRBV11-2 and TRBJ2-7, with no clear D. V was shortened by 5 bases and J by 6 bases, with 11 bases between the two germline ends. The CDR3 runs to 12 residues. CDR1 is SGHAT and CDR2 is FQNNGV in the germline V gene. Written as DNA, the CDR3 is TGTGCCAGCAGCCCCTCTGAGGTCGAGCAGTACTTC. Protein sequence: CASSPSEVEQYF.

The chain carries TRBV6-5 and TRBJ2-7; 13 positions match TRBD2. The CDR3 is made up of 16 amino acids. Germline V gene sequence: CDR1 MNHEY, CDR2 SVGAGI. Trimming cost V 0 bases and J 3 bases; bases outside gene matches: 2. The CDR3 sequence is CASSYSGTSGNYEQYF. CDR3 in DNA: TGTGCCAGCAGTTACTCCGGGACTAGCGGGAACTACGAGCAGTACTTC.

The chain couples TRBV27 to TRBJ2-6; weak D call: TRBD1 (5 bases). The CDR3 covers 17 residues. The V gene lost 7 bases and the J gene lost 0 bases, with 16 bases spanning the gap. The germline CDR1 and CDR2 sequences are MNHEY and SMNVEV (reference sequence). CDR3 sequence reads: CASIGWGGNSGANVLTF. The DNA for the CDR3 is TGTGCCAGCATTGGGTGGGGCGGAAACTCTGGGGCCAACGTCCTGACTTTC.